The clone carrying this T cell receptor (beta chain) was seen many times. What it binds is unknown. Carrying unique molecular identifiers, the cDNA also gained a universal primer site through template switching. MiXCR was run by TCRdb on the 5' RACE reads, yielding one entry per CDR3 protein. The sample contains nearly 650,000 distinct CDR3 sequences, just over 7% of which appear only once. This CDR3 contains 13 residues. Trimming took 4 bases from V and 1 from J; bases not matched to a gene: 4. CDR1 is SQVTM and CDR2 is ANQGSEA in the germline V gene. This specimen comes from a study of identical twins. Regarding the study as a whole: Insertions ran lower in abundant cord blood beta clonotypes, though not in memory repertoires.

With no exceptions, donors were healthy Caucasians. These data also formed part of another study, on yellow fever vaccine responses in identical twins. That work contributes: In identical twins, vaccine T cell responses appeared partly shared and partly individual.

The clonotype was recovered from a woman aged 18-29 years in good health. Sequencing was done on a sample of PBMCs. The chain is built from TRBV29-1 and TRBJ2-7; 7 nucleotides agree with TRBD1. CDR3 in DNA: TGCAGCGTTGCCGGGACAGCTTCCTACGAGCAGTACTTC. Residues: CSVAGTASYEQYF.